Listed here is a single T cell receptor (beta chain). Its cognate antigen is unknown. The data were obtained in a study of OX40 agonist ivuxolimab in advanced cancers. Study results and caveats: Both CD4+ and CD8+ T cell populations in blood had undergone clonal expansion by week 6 at 0.1 to 3.0 mg/kg. Some of the lowest clonal expansion was seen in partial responders at 0.1-3.0 mg/kg.

Samples were taken at baseline and on day 1 of cycles 4 and 7. The table came from immunoSEQ multiplex PCR; TCRdb's copy has only in-frame clones and leaves some out. The table lists about 110,000 clones, around nine tenths of them singletons. The sequenced sample was CD4+ or CD8+ T cells sorted from blood, obtained in a trial of the OX40 agonist ivuxolimab. The origin of this receptor is an adult with an advanced solid tumor such as melanoma, head and neck, liver or kidney cancer.

The CDR3, as DNA: TGTGCCAGTAGTAGGAGGCAGGGTGAATATGGCTACACCTTC. Encoded protein: CASSRRQGEYGYTF. The rearrangement links TRBV19 to TRBJ1-2, with D perhaps matching TRBD1 (5 bases). V lost 4 bases and J lost 5, with 14 bases in between. This CDR3 is 14 amino acids long. Germline values: CDR1 LNHDA, CDR2 SQIVND (reference sequence).